A selection of T cell receptor beta chains follows, all from one sample in a study of human T cells and chemical hapten exposure. TCRdb reanalysed the RACE reads using MiXCR and keeps one entry per CDR3 protein. The sample shows over 55,000 distinct CDR3 sequences, 8.5% to 14% of them seen only once. The sample was whole blood, taken in connection with sensitization to the hapten diphenylcyclopropenone (DPC). All receptors derive from a woman between 50 and 59 years old with alopecia areata. Some clones in this sample may be carry-over from other donors' samples. Both conserved end residues are part of each CDR3. D genes are given only for firm matches. Clone sizes are given selectively: once, few, many, or a class where the clone is expanded.

CASSRRGQDRGYGYTF TGCGCCAGCAGCCGGAGGGGACAGGACAGAGGCTATGGCTACACCTTC TRBD1 TRBJ1-2 TRBV5-1 few
CAISGTGGHYEQYF TGTGCCATCAGCGGGACAGGGGGTCACTACGAGCAGTACTTC TRBD1 TRBJ2-7 TRBV10-3 few
CASNTLNQETQYF TGTGCCAGCAACACGCTTAACCAGGAGACCCAGTACTTC - TRBJ2-5 TRBV12-3/TRBV12-4 -
CASREGADQPQHF TGTGCCAGCCGTGAGGGGGCAGATCAGCCCCAGCATTTT TRBD1 TRBJ1-5 TRBV6-5 many
CASSLRRTSGRASFVQETQYF TGTGCCAGCAGCCTTCGAAGGACTAGCGGGAGGGCCTCGTTTGTTCAAGAGACCCAGTACTTC TRBD2 TRBJ2-5 TRBV7-8 many
CASSKTGGRASNQPQHF TGTGCCAGCTCAAAAACTGGGGGGAGGGCTAGCAATCAGCCCCAGCATTTT - TRBJ1-5 TRBV12-3/TRBV12-4 -
CASSLVPGMGYNEQFF TGTGCCAGCAGTTTAGTCCCAGGCATGGGATACAATGAGCAGTTCTTC - TRBJ2-1 TRBV12-3/TRBV12-4 many
CASQVANPRSGELFF TGTGCCAGTCAGGTGGCCAACCCTCGGTCCGGGGAGCTGTTTTTT - TRBJ2-2 TRBV27 many
CASSYSRAGGTEAFF TGTGCCAGCAGTTACTCGAGGGCAGGGGGCACTGAAGCTTTCTTT TRBD1 TRBJ1-1 TRBV6-5 few
CASSPGERKNGELFF TGTGCCAGCAGTCCGGGGGAGAGGAAAAACGGGGAGCTGTTTTTT - TRBJ2-2 TRBV2 few
CASSRAGSLYEQYF TGTGCCAGCAGTAGAGCTGGATCGCTCTACGAGCAGTACTTC - TRBJ2-7 TRBV12-3/TRBV12-4 few
CASSSELGSYGYTF TGTGCCAGCAGCTCCGAATTAGGGAGTTATGGCTACACCTTC - TRBJ1-2 TRBV11-2 -
CASSPAASSYEQYF TGTGCCAGCAGCCCAGCGGCAAGCTCCTACGAGCAGTACTTC - TRBJ2-7 TRBV7-9 -
CASSQDRRLNEAFF TGTGCCAGCAGCCAAGACCGACGTCTAAATGAAGCTTTCTTT - TRBJ1-1 TRBV3-1 -
CASSSLSPDRLPYTF TGTGCCAGCAGTTCCCTATCTCCTGACAGGCTCCCTTACACCTTC - TRBJ1-2 TRBV6-5 many
CASSLERLAGSEQYF TGTGCCAGCAGCTTAGAAAGACTAGCGGGGAGTGAGCAGTACTTC TRBD2 TRBJ2-7 TRBV7-2 many
CASSLSRGHPYGYTF TGTGCCAGCAGTCTAAGCAGGGGCCACCCCTATGGCTACACCTTC - TRBJ1-2 TRBV28 -
CASSLLKGTSGASNEQFF TGTGCCAGCAGCTTATTAAAAGGGACTAGCGGCGCCTCCAATGAGCAGTTCTTC TRBD2 TRBJ2-1 TRBV7-6 many
CASSFILGTEAFF TGTGCCAGCAGTTTCATCTTAGGGACTGAAGCTTTCTTT - TRBJ1-1 TRBV28 few
CASSLWFPGELFF TGTGCCAGCAGCTTGTGGTTTCCCGGGGAGCTGTTTTTT - TRBJ2-2 TRBV5-5 many
CASSYSIPQPQHF TGTGCCAGCAGTTACTCGATCCCCCAGCCCCAGCATTTT - TRBJ1-5 TRBV6-2/TRBV6-3 many
CTSSGSGELFF TGTACCAGCAGCGGCTCCGGGGAGCTGTTTTTT - TRBJ2-2 TRBV12-3/TRBV12-4 -
CSVEVPGQGINEQFF TGCAGCGTTGAGGTACCGGGACAGGGTATCAATGAGCAGTTCTTC TRBD1 TRBJ2-1 TRBV29-1 many
CASSLKPSGYTF TGTGCCAGCAGCTTAAAACCTAGTGGCTACACCTTC - TRBJ1-2 TRBV7-9 -
CSVEEQANTEAFF TGCAGCGTTGAAGAACAGGCGAACACTGAAGCTTTCTTT - TRBJ1-1 TRBV29-1 few
CASSRLGGGKYSGNTIYF TGTGCCAGCAGCCGTCTGGGCGGGGGAAAATATTCTGGAAACACCATATATTTT - TRBJ1-3 TRBV14 -
CASSQHRDRKSSEAFF TGTGCCAGCAGTCAGCATCGGGACAGAAAATCCAGTGAAGCTTTCTTT TRBD1 TRBJ1-1 TRBV11-2 many
CASSPWTSGRADTQYF TGTGCCAGCAGCCCCTGGACTAGCGGGAGGGCGGATACGCAGTATTTT TRBD2 TRBJ2-3 TRBV3-1 many
CASSVSRPGERKETQYF TGTGCCAGCAGCGTGTCCCGCCCGGGAGAGAGGAAAGAGACCCAGTACTTC - TRBJ2-5 TRBV5-5 many
CASSRNWVTTYEQYF TGTGCCAGCAGCCGGAACTGGGTCACGACCTACGAGCAGTACTTC - TRBJ2-7 TRBV5-6 -
CASTGQGTRTDTQYF TGTGCCAGCACAGGACAGGGCACACGCACAGATACGCAGTATTTT TRBD1 TRBJ2-3 TRBV6-6 few
CASSPYGSGRATDTQYF TGTGCCAGCTCACCATATGGTAGCGGGAGGGCCACAGATACGCAGTATTTT TRBD2 TRBJ2-3 TRBV18 -
CASSSKDRGNNSYNEQFF TGTGCCAGCAGTTCTAAAGACAGGGGGAACAACTCCTACAATGAGCAGTTCTTC - TRBJ2-1 TRBV21-1 -
CASSEWNTEAFF TGTGCCAGCAGCGAGTGGAACACTGAAGCTTTCTTT - TRBJ1-1 TRBV28 -